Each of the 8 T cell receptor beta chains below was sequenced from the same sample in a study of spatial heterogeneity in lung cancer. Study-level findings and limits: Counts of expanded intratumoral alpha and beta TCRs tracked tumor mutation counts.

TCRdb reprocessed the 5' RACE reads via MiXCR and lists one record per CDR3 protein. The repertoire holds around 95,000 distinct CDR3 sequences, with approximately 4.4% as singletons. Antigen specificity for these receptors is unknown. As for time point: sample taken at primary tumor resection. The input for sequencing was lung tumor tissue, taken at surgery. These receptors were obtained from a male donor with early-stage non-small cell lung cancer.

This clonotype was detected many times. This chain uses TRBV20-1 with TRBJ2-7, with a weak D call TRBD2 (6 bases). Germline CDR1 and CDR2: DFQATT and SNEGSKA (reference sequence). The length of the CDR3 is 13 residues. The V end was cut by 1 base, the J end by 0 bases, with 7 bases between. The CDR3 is CSARVGGSYEQYF. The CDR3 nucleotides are TGCAGTGCTAGAGTGGGGGGCTCCTACGAGCAGTACTTC.

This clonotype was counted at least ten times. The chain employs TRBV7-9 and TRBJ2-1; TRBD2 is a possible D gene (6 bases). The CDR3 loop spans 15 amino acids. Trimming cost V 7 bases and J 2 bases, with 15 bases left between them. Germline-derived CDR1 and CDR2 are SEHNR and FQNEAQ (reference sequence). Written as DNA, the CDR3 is TGTGCCAGCAAAAATCAGCCGGGGGCCTACAATGAGCAGTTCTTC. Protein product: CASKNQPGAYNEQFF.

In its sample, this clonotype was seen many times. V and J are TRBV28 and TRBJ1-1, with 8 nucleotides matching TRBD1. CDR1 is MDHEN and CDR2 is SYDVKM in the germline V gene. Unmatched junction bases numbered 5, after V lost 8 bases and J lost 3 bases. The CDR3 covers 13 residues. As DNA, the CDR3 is TGTGCCAGCCAACAGGGGGGTGACACTGAAGCTTTCTTT. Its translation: CASQQGGDTEAFF.

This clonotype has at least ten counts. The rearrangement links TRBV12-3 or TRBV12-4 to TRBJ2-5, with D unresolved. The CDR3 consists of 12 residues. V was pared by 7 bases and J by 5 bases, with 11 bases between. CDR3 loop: CASTKTLETQYF. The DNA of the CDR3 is TGTGCCAGCACTAAGACTCTGGAGACCCAGTACTTC.

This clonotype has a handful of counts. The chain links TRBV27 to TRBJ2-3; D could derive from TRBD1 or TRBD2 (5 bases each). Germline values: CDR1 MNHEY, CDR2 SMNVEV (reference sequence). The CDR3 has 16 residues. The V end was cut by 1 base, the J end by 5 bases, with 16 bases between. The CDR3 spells CASSLLGTHPLDTQYF. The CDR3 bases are TGTGCCAGCAGTTTATTAGGGACCCATCCCCTAGATACGCAGTATTTT.

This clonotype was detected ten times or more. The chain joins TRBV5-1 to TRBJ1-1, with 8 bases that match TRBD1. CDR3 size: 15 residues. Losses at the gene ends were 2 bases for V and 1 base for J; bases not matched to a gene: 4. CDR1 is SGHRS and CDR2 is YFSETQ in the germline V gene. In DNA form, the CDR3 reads TGCGCCAGCAGCTTTTGGACAGGGTCGAACACTGAAGCTTTCTTT. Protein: CASSFWTGSNTEAFF.

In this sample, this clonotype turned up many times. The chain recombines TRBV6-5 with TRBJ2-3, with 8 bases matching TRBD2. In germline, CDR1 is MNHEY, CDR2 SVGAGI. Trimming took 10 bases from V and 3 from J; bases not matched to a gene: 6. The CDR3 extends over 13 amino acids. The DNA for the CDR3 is TGTGCCACCAAGAGCGGGAGAACAGATACGCAGTATTTT. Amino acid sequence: CATKSGRTDTQYF.

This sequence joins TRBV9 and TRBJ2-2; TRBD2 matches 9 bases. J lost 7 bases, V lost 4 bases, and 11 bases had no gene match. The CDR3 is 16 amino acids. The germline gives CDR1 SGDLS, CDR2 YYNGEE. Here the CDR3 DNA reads TGTGCCAGCAGCCCATTAGCGGGAGCGGGCGGCGGGGAGCTGTTTTTT. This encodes CASSPLAGAGGGELFF.